This entry concerns a single T cell receptor beta chain. The antigen remains undetermined. Data came from immunoSEQ multiplex PCR; TCRdb stores just in-frame clones and leaves some out. Seen here are tens of thousands of clones, more than 75% observed once, and the top ten hold about 13%. The data were taken from a study of T cell responses to AZD1222 COVID-19 vaccine. Notes on the study in general: Baseline testing showed seropositivity in only five to seven AZD1222 recipients. It should be noted that donors were predominantly white British and more often female, and clonal diversity was possibly underestimated.

This CDR3 is built from 16 residues. Germline CDR1 is KGHSH and CDR2 is LQKENI. Trimming at V came to 5 bases and at J to 2 bases, leaving 5 bases not matched to a gene. This chain links TRBV18 with TRBJ2-2; the match to TRBD1 covers 10 bases. The clonotype originates from an adult in good health. The sequencing here drew on peripheral blood, taken on day 0 of AZD1222 vaccination. The chain's CDR3 is CASSTTTGGNTGELFF. The CDR3 coding sequence is TGTGCCAGCTCAACAACGACAGGGGGCAACACCGGGGAGCTGTTTTTT.